The rows below give T cell receptor beta chains drawn from one sample of a study of post-analysis software for immune sequencing data. TCRdb re-called the PCR reads through MiXCR, storing one row per CDR3 protein. Among 500,000 to 600,000 distinct CDR3 sequences, around 44% were seen once, and the ten largest hold about 1.5%. The sample comprised blood. Source of these receptors: a girl between 5 and 17 years old with multiple sclerosis. Each CDR3 is given without its conserved first and last residue. A clone size is listed for some rows: how often the clone was seen (once, few, many), or a class if it is expanded.

len	abundance	j_gene	v_gene	CDR3aa
13	.	TRBJ2-1	TRBV12-3/TRBV12-4	ASSLGVGSYNEQF
13	.	TRBJ2-1	TRBV6-5	ASNKIPDSGNEQF
12	.	TRBJ1-1	TRBV5-7	ASSPRDRASEAF
14	.	TRBJ2-7	TRBV12-3/TRBV12-4	ASSLGGRSHAYEQY
10	few	TRBJ2-1	TRBV3-1	ASSDRGIEQF
9	.	TRBJ1-1	TRBV29-1	SVEARAEAF
13	few	TRBJ1-4	TRBV2	ARRQGVATNEKLF
11	.	TRBJ1-1	TRBV12-3/TRBV12-4	ASTSGGGTEAF
10	few	TRBJ1-2	TRBV9	ASSVDTYGYT
13	.	TRBJ1-2	TRBV5-1	ASSLVRGTTYGYT
15	.	TRBJ2-7	TRBV7-9	ASSLRTGLSLYGEQY
9	once	TRBJ1-4	TRBV2	ASRPQEKLF
13	.	TRBJ2-7	TRBV27	ASSYTGEFPYEQY
14	many	TRBJ2-3	TRBV7-2	ASSLGLARSTDTQY
11	.	TRBJ2-7	TRBV10-3	AIKDLSSYEQY
10	.	TRBJ1-1	TRBV27	ASLTGPAEAF
14	.	TRBJ1-1	TRBV6-5	ASSYSTGRVNTEAF
12	few	.	TRBV12-3/TRBV12-4	ASSSTGLGYEQY
14	.	TRBJ2-5	TRBV20-1	SASPYRGLRQETQY
11	few	TRBJ2-4	TRBV7-8	ASSMDRDDIQY
12	.	TRBJ2-7	TRBV12-3/TRBV12-4	ASSGGGQSYEQY
14	.	TRBJ2-1	TRBV12-3/TRBV12-4	ASSRLAGGGHNEQF
13	.	TRBJ2-7	TRBV5-1	ASSLQGRSSYEQY
14	.	TRBJ2-1	TRBV7-2	ASSLALAGSYNGQF
11	.	TRBJ1-2	TRBV12-3/TRBV12-4	ASRNRREDGYT
13	once	TRBJ2-7	TRBV20-1	SATQLAGFYNEQY
14	once	TRBJ2-3	TRBV4-3	ASSQDYPGPSDTQY
13	few	TRBJ1-5	TRBV12-3/TRBV12-4	ASRLQGIRNQPQH
13	.	TRBJ2-3	TRBV7-8	TSSLRRQLTDTQY
11	.	TRBJ2-3	TRBV20-1	SAMKAESDTQY
14	.	TRBJ2-5	TRBV12-3/TRBV12-4	ASSLGTSGGWETQY